The 10 T cell receptor beta chains listed next were all sequenced from one sample in a study of blood T cell repertoires in COVID-19. Assay: immunoSEQ multiplex PCR; the TCRdb copy retains only in-frame clones and omits some. The sample records 400,000 or so clones, approximately 89% being singletons. Sequencing input: PBMCs or T cells enriched from blood (not recorded which). The receptor set was obtained from a man in his forties in a cohort exposed to, infected with or recovered from COVID-19 (not recorded which).

The CDR3 bases are TGTGCCAGCAGCACGGAGGGCCTCGATGAGCAGTTCTTC. Its protein product is CASSTEGLDEQFF. This chain joins TRBV6-4 and TRBJ2-1; D is possibly TRBD2 (6 bases). This CDR3 has 13 residues. Germline V gene sequence: CDR1 MRHNA, CDR2 SNTAGT. The V and J ends lost 6 bases and 8 bases respectively, with 14 bases between them.

This chain joins TRBV7-9 and TRBJ1-4; TRBD1 might be the D (5 bases). Deletions cut 4 bases from V and 2 bases from J, with 14 bases between. The CDR3 has 16 amino acids. Germline lookup yields CDR1 SEHNR and CDR2 FQNEAQ (reference sequence). The CDR3 sequence is CASSYDRVGTNEKLFF. As DNA, the CDR3 is TGTGCCAGCAGCTACGACAGAGTAGGCACTAATGAAAAACTGTTTTTT.

The J gene is TRBJ1-2, the V gene TRBV7-6, with D uncertain. CDR3 length equals 14 residues. Germline V CDR1 and CDR2: SGHVS, FNYEAQ. V was cut by 2 bases and J by 3 bases, with 10 bases left in between. In nucleotides, the CDR3 is TGTGCCAGCAGCTTAAGCGGAGGGCACTATGGCTACACCTTC. It translates to CASSLSGGHYGYTF.

This clone was picked up a small number of times. The V and J genes are TRBV2 and TRBJ1-5, with 8 bases that match TRBD1. The germline CDR1 and CDR2 sequences are SNHLY and FYNNEI. There are 17 residues in the CDR3. With 2 bases clipped from V and 7 bases from J, the junction kept 13 bases outside the gene matches. The CDR3 loop reads CASSELTAGGEGQPQHF. CDR3 DNA sequence: TGTGCCAGCAGTGAATTGACGGCAGGGGGCGAAGGGCAGCCCCAGCATTTT.

CDR3: CASSARGNANEKLFF. In DNA, the CDR3 is TGCGCCAGCAGCGCAAGAGGGAACGCAAACGAAAAACTGTTTTTT. This rearrangement joins TRBV5-1 to TRBJ1-4; D remains unclear. Trimming stripped 4 bases from V and 8 bases from J, with 18 bases between. There are 15 residues in the CDR3. CDR1 SGHRS and CDR2 YFSETQ come from the germline V gene.

The rearrangement joins TRBV3-1 (or the pseudogene TRBV3-2) to TRBJ1-1; D uncertain. The V end lost 0 bases, the J end lost 0 bases, and 8 bases lay between the germline ends. The CDR3 loop spans 15 amino acids. In germline, CDR1 is LGHDT, CDR2 YNNKEL (reference sequence). CDR3 residues: CASSQDVLMNTEAFF. The CDR3 DNA reads TGTGCCAGCAGCCAAGATGTCTTAATGAACACTGAAGCTTTCTTT.

The chain recombines TRBV9 with TRBJ2-7; 10 bases agree with TRBD2. V was clipped by 0 bases and J by 7 bases; unmatched bases: 13. This CDR3 has 17 residues. Germline values: CDR1 SGDLS, CDR2 YYNGEE. The DNA of the CDR3 is TGTGCCAGCAGCGTAGACCCTAGCGGGAGCAGTCCGGGGGAGCAGTACTTC. Protein sequence: CASSVDPSGSSPGEQYF.

The rearrangement joins TRBV5-5 to TRBJ1-2; no definite D call. This CDR3 comprises 14 residues. CDR1 and CDR2 from the germline V gene are SGHKS and YYEKEE (reference sequence). V was shortened by 0 bases and J by 11 bases, with 17 bases between the two germline ends. The CDR3 here is CASSLEQTSVWYTF. CDR3 DNA sequence: TGTGCCAGCAGCTTGGAACAGACCTCGGTTTGGTACACCTTC.

The chain combines TRBV2 with TRBJ1-1; 7 bases agree with TRBD1. Germline-derived CDR1 and CDR2 are SNHLY and FYNNEI. This CDR3 comprises 14 residues. V shed 6 bases, J shed 8 bases, and the junction held 12 bases outside the gene matches. CDR3 residues: CASSHIRQGEEAFF. CDR3 nucleotide sequence: TGTGCCAGCAGCCACATTCGACAGGGTGAGGAAGCTTTCTTT.

CDR3 coding DNA: TGCGCCAGCAGGAGGGGACTAGCGGGTTACAATGAGCAGTTCTTC. Its translation: CASRRGLAGYNEQFF. V is TRBV23-1 and J is TRBJ2-1; 12 nucleotides line up with TRBD2. TRBV23-1 is annotated as an ORF whose role is uncertain. The CDR3 sequence is 15 residues long. Unmatched junction bases numbered 4, after V lost 6 bases and J lost 4 bases.